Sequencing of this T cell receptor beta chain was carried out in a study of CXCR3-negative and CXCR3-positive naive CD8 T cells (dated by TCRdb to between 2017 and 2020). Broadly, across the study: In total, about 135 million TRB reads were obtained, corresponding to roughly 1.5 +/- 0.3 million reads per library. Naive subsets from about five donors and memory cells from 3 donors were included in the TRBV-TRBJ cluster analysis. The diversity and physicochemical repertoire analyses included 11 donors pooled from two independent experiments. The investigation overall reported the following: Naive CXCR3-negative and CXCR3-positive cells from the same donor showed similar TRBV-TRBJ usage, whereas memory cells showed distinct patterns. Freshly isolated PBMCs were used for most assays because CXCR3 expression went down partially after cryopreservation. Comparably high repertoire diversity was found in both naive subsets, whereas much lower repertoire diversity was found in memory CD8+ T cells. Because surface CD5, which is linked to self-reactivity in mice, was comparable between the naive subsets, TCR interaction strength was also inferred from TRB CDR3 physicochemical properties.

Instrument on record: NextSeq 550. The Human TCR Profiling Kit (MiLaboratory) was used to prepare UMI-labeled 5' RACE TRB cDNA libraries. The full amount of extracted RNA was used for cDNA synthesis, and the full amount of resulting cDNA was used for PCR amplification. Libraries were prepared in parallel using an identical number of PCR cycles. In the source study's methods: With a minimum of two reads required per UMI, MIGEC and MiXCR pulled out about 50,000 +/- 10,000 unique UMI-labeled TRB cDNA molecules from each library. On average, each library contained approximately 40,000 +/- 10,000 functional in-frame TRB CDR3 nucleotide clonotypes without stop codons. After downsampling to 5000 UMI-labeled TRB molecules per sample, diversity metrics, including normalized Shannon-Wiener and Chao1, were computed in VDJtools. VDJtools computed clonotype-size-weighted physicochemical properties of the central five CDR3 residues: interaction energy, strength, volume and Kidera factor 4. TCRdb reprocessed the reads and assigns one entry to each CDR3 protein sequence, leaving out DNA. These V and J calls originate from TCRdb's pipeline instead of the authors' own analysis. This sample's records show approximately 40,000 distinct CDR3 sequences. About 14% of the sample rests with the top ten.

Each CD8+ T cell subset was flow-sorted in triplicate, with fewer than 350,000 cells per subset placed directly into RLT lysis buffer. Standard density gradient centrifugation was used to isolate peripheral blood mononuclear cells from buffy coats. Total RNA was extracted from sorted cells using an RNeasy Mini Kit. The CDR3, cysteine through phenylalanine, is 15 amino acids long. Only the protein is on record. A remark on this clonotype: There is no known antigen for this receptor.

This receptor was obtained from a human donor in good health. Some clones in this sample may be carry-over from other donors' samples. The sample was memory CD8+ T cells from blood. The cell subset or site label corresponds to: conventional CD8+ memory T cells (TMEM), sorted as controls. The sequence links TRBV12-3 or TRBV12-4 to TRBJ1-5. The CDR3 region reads CASSLALSANQPQHF.